These 16 T cell receptor beta chains share one sample of origin, sequenced in a study of cytomegalovirus exposure and HLA in healthy donors. Primers: 60 Vbeta forward and 13 Jbeta reverse. The data were produced by immunoSEQ multiplex PCR, yet TCRdb's version contains in-frame clones alone and is incomplete. The repertoire holds 100,000 to 150,000 clones, with about 76% as singletons. The sample consisted of PBMCs. All receptors derive from a young man in good health and CMV-seronegative.

This sequence joins TRBV5-1 and TRBJ2-3; 10 bases map to TRBD2. V lost 0 bases, J lost 6 bases, and 4 bases stayed unmatched. The CDR3 contains 15 residues. Germline-derived CDR1 and CDR2 are SGHRS and YFSETQ. The CDR3 coding sequence is TGCGCCAGCAGCTTGGCTACTAGCGGGGCGGATACGCAGTATTTT. This codes for CASSLATSGADTQYF.

In DNA form, the CDR3 reads TGTGCCAGTAGTTTTGGGTTCGGGGGGCTCGATGAGCAGTTCTTC. It yields the protein CASSFGFGGLDEQFF. The J gene is TRBJ2-1, the V gene TRBV19; possibly TRBD2 for D (7 bases). The CDR3 is 15 residues long. From germline, CDR1 is LNHDA and CDR2 SQIVND (reference sequence). The V and J ends lost 5 bases and 8 bases respectively, with 19 bases between them.

This clone was recorded a few times. The CDR3 is CASSSTGPYGYTF. The DNA of the CDR3 is TGTGCCAGCAGCTCGACAGGGCCCTATGGCTACACCTTC. V usage is TRBV11-2 and J usage is TRBJ1-2, with TRBD1 identical over 7 bases. The CDR3 runs to 13 residues. J gave up 4 bases and V 4 bases, and 3 bases lay outside the gene matches. Germline V gives CDR1 SGHAT, CDR2 FQNNGV.

The rearrangement links TRBV7-6 to TRBJ1-6, with 8 bases that match TRBD1. This CDR3 region has 15 residues. CDR1 and CDR2 (germline): SGHVS, FNYEAQ. The junction had 9 bases not matched to a gene; V was cut back by 5 bases and J by 9 bases. CDR3 nucleotides: TGTGCCAGCAGCCCGGACAGGGCTGGGGGTTCACCCCTCCACTTT. As protein: CASSPDRAGGSPLHF.

The rearrangement uses TRBV6-5 and TRBJ1-1; tentatively, D is TRBD1 (6 bases). The CDR3 totals 15 residues. CDR1 and CDR2 (germline): MNHEY, SVGAGI. Deletions cut 5 bases from V and 5 bases from J, with 18 bases between. CDR3 in amino acids: CASSSSGGPGTEAFF. CDR3 DNA sequence: TGTGCCAGCAGTAGCTCGGGGGGGCCGGGAACTGAAGCTTTCTTT.

The chain has TRBV5-1 and TRBJ2-3; D gene unclear. V shed 5 bases and J shed 0 bases, with 7 bases lying between them. The CDR3 is made up of 13 amino acids. Per the germline V gene, CDR1 is SGHRS and CDR2 is YFSETQ. The CDR3 region is CASSWASTDTQYF. The CDR3 region has the DNA TGCGCCAGCAGTTGGGCGAGCACAGATACGCAGTATTTT.

This clone appeared a single time. The chain uses TRBV6-5 and TRBJ1-2; 7 positions match TRBD1. V dropped 6 bases and J dropped 4; count of bases not matched to a gene: 8. Germline loops: CDR1 MNHEY, CDR2 SVGAGI. The CDR3 length is 14 residues. The CDR3 is CASSRGQESYGYTF. In nucleotides, the CDR3 is TGTGCCAGCAGCCGCGGACAGGAGAGCTATGGCTACACCTTC.

The rearrangement uses TRBV28 and TRBJ1-5, with TRBD1 identical over 8 bases. Germline-derived CDR1 and CDR2 are MDHEN and SYDVKM. The length of the CDR3 is 18 residues. Trimming removed 3 bases from V and 3 bases from J; junction bases left unmatched: 13. The CDR3 sequence: CASSFGQGLSRVNQPQHF. DNA of the CDR3: TGTGCCAGCAGTTTTGGACAGGGACTCTCGCGTGTCAATCAGCCCCAGCATTTT.

The chain employs TRBV19 and TRBJ2-7, with TRBD1 matching over 7 bases. The CDR3 runs 15 residues. From germline, CDR1 is LNHDA and CDR2 SQIVND (reference sequence). Unmatched junction bases numbered 9, after V lost 5 bases and J lost 2 bases. Written as DNA, the CDR3 is TGTGCCAGTAGTCTGGGACAGCTACTTACCTACGAGCAGTACTTC. Translation: CASSLGQLLTYEQYF.

The chain has TRBV5-4 and TRBJ1-1; no firm D call. The V and J ends lost 4 bases and 4 bases respectively, with 14 bases between them. The V gene's germline CDR1 is SGHNT and CDR2 YYREEE (reference sequence). The CDR3 loop spans 14 amino acids. The CDR3 protein is CASSPSGISTEAFF. For the CDR3, the DNA is TGTGCCAGCAGCCCATCCGGGATTAGCACTGAAGCTTTCTTT. The variable domain in full, completed from reference TRBV5-4 and TRBJ1-1, reads ETGVTQSPTHLIKTRGQQVTLRCSSQSGHNTVSWYQQALGQGPQFIFQYYREEENGRGNFPPRFSGLQFPNYSSELNVNALELDDSALYLCASSPSGISTEAFFGQGTRLTVV.

This clone was counted between two and nine times. V usage is TRBV27 and J usage is TRBJ1-6, with no clear D. The V gene's germline CDR1 is MNHEY and CDR2 SMNVEV (reference sequence). Trimming removed 0 bases from V and 8 bases from J, with 11 bases in between. CDR3 size: 15 residues. As DNA, the CDR3 is TGTGCCAGCAGTTTATCGTACCGGGAAGATTCACCCCTCCACTTT. This translates into CASSLSYREDSPLHF.

V usage is TRBV9 and J usage is TRBJ2-1; 8 bases agree with TRBD2. Germline V gene data show CDR1 as SGDLS and CDR2 as YYNGEE. V shed 0 bases and J 0 bases; nucleotides not matched to a gene: 2. CDR3 length: 16 residues. In nucleotides, the CDR3 is TGTGCCAGCAGCGTAGAGCGGGGGAGCTCCTACAATGAGCAGTTCTTC. Translation: CASSVERGSSYNEQFF. Full variable domain (outside the CDR3, taken from reference TRBV9 and TRBJ2-1): DSGVTQTPKHLITATGQRVTLRCSPRSGDLSVYWYQQSLDQGLQFLIQYYNGEERAKGNILERFSAQQFPDLHSELNLSSLELGDSALYFCASSVERGSSYNEQFFGPGTRLTVL.

Here the CDR3 reads CASSLWLAGGYPTDTQYF. The CDR3 bases are TGTGCCAGCAGCTTATGGCTAGCGGGGGGGTACCCCACAGATACGCAGTATTTT. J is TRBJ2-3 and V is TRBV7-2; 12 nucleotides match TRBD2. From germline, CDR1 is SGHTA and CDR2 FQGNSA. CDR3 size: 18 residues. The trim removed 2 bases at V and 2 bases at J, leaving 8 bases unmatched.

CDR3 sequence reads: CASSEAQGQFYGYTF. The CDR3 DNA is TGTGCCAGCAGTGAAGCGCAGGGACAGTTCTATGGCTACACCTTC. V gene TRBV6-1 combines with J gene TRBJ1-2, with 7 bases that match TRBD1. Germline CDR1 and CDR2: MNHNS and SASEGT. This CDR3 region has 15 residues. Trimming removed 0 bases from V and 4 bases from J; junction bases left unmatched: 5.

The chain couples TRBV9 to TRBJ2-1; TRBD1 matches 7 bases. CDR3 length equals 15 residues. J gave up 3 bases and V 3 bases, and 6 bases lay outside the gene matches. In germline, CDR1 is SGDLS, CDR2 YYNGEE. The CDR3 coding sequence is TGTGCCAGCAGCGGACGGGACAGTAACTACAATGAGCAGTTCTTC. Protein sequence: CASSGRDSNYNEQFF.

The genes are TRBV4-3 and TRBJ1-5; no clear D gene. The V gene lost 0 bases and the J gene lost 3 bases, with 6 bases spanning the gap. The CDR3 covers 14 residues. Germline-derived CDR1 and CDR2 are LGHNA and YSLEER. CDR3 nucleotide sequence: TGCGCCAGCAGCCAAGACAGAAACAATCAGCCCCAGCATTTT. It specifies CASSQDRNNQPQHF.